The rows below give T cell receptor beta chains drawn from one sample of a study of blood T cell repertoires in COVID-19. Some clones are missing from TCRdb's copy, which holds only in-frame ones; the method was immunoSEQ multiplex PCR. Among approximately 210,000 clones listed, about 88% were seen once. The sequenced sample consisted of peripheral blood. These receptors all stem from a man in his forties or fifties with acute or convalescent COVID-19. Both conserved end residues are part of each CDR3. A D gene is named only where the DNA matches it firmly. Not every row has a clone size; where given, it reads once, few, many or a size class.

TRBJ2-7,.,TRBD1,TRBV6-6,CSAWDRGYEQYF,TGTTCCGCCTGGGACAGGGGCTACGAGCAGTACTTC
TRBJ1-2,.,.,TRBV6-4,CASSIGHPNYGYTF,TGTGCCAGCAGTATTGGACATCCTAACTATGGCTACACCTTC
TRBJ2-2,.,.,TRBV5-1,CASRSIGAGELFF,TGCGCCAGCAGGTCGATAGGGGCCGGGGAGCTGTTTTTT
TRBJ1-4,.,TRBD1,TRBV9,CASSPNGQGNEKLFF,TGTGCCAGCAGCCCAAATGGACAGGGGAATGAAAAACTGTTTTTT
TRBJ2-7,.,.,TRBV25-1,CASSGQGLDEQYF,TGTGCCAGCAGTGGGCAGGGTCTGGACGAGCAGTACTTC
TRBJ1-3,.,.,TRBV6-5,CASRPGGSGNTIYF,TGTGCCAGCAGGCCGGGGGGCTCTGGAAACACCATATATTTT
TRBJ2-2,.,.,TRBV5-4,CASSLAGRRDTGELFF,TGTGCCAGCAGCTTGGCGGGGAGACGTGACACCGGGGAGCTGTTTTTT
TRBJ1-5,few,TRBD1,TRBV4-3,CASSPDRGNQPQHF,TGCGCCAGCAGCCCTGACAGGGGCAATCAGCCCCAGCATTTT
TRBJ1-1,.,TRBD1,TRBV7-9,CASSSGQLTGAFF,TGTGCCAGCAGCTCGGGACAGCTAACAGGAGCTTTCTTT
TRBJ2-7,.,.,TRBV18,CASSPIGDFSSYEQYF,TGTGCCAGCTCACCTATAGGAGATTTTAGCTCCTACGAGCAGTACTTC